This T cell receptor beta chain was obtained from a study of T cell responses to AZD1222 COVID-19 vaccine. Notes on the study in general: Regions left unmutated in variants are reportedly the target of nearly half of spike-specific TCRs. Females outnumbered males among donors, who were mostly white British; clonal diversity was possibly underestimated.

Combined were second doses at about 4 or about 12 weeks. The method was immunoSEQ multiplex PCR; TCRdb's version includes in-frame clones alone and lacks a portion of them. The sample consists of tens of thousands of clones, about three quarters of them appearing once. About this clone: Its target is unknown. Sequence at one end of the junction differs from germline and may be a read error.

Germline V gives CDR1 KGHDR, CDR2 SFDVKD. The CDR3 totals 13 residues. The chain carries TRBV24-1 and TRBJ2-7; 7 nucleotides match TRBD1. The sample consisted of peripheral blood, taken 28 days after the second AZD1222 dose. The sequence was collected from an adult who received the AZD1222 COVID-19 vaccine. In nucleotides, the CDR3 is TGTGCCACCAGTGATTTTCCCCCGGGACAGACCCCTTTC. It is translated as CATSDFPPGQTPF.